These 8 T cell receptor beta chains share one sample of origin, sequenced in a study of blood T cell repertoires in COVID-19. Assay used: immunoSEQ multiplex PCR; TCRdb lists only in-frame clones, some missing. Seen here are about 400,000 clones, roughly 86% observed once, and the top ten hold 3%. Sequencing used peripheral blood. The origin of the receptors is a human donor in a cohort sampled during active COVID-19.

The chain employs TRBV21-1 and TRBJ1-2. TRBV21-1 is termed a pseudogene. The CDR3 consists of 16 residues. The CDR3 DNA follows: TGTGCCAGCAGCAAAGGTCTTAACTCTACTAACTATGGCTACACCTTC. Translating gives CASSKGLNSTNYGYTF.

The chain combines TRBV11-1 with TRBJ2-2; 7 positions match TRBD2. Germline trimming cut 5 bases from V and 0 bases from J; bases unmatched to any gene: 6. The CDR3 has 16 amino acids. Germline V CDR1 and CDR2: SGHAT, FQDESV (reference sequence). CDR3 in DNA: TGTGCCAGCAGCACACGAGCGGGAACGAACACCGGGGAGCTGTTTTTT. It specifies CASSTRAGTNTGELFF. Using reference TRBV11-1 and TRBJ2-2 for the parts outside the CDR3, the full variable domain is EAEVAQSPRYKITEKSQAVAFWCDPISGHATLYWYRQILGQGPELLVQFQDESVVDDSQLPKDRFSAERLKGVDSTLKIQPAELGDSAMYLCASSTRAGTNTGELFFGEGSRLTVL.

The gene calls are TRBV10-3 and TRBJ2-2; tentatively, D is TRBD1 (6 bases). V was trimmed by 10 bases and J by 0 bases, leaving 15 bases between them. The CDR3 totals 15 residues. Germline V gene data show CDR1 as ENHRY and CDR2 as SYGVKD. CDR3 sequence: CATNEQGPNTGELFF. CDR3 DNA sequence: TGTGCCACGAATGAACAGGGACCGAACACCGGGGAGCTGTTTTTT.

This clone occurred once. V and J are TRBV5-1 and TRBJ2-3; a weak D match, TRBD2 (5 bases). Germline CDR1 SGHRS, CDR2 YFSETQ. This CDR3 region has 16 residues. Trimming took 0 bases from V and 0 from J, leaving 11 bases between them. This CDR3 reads CASSLGLTTSTDTQYF. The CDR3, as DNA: TGCGCCAGCAGCTTGGGACTAACGACTAGCACAGATACGCAGTATTTT.

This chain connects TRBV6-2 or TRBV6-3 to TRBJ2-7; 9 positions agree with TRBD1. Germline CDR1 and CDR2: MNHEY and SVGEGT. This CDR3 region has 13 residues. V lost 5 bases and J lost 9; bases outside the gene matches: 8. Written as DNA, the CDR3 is TGTGCCAGCAGTCCCTGGACAGGGGTTGGGCAGTACTTC. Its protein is CASSPWTGVGQYF.

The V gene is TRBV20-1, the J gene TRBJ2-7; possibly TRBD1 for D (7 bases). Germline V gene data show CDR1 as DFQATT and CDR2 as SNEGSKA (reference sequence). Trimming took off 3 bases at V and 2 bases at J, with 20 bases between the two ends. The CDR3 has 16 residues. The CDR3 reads CSASREFRGVAYEQYF. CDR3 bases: TGCAGTGCTAGTAGGGAGTTCAGGGGGGTTGCCTACGAGCAGTACTTC.

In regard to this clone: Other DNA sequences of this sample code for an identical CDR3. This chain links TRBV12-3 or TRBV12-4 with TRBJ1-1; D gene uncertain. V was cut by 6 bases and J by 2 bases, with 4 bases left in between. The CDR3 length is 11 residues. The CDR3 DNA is TGTGCCAGCAGATATAACACTGAAGCTTTCTTT. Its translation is CASRYNTEAFF.

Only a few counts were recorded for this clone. CDR3 in DNA: TGTGCCAGCAGCTTAATAGCCTGGCAGGGGGCGCCCACCGGGGAGCTGTTTTTT. Encoded protein: CASSLIAWQGAPTGELFF. The J gene is TRBJ2-2, the V gene TRBV7-3, with 8 nucleotides matching TRBD1. J gave up 4 bases and V 1 base, and 11 bases lay outside the gene matches. There are 18 residues in the CDR3. Germline CDR1 SGHTA, CDR2 FQGTGA.